The next 26 T cell receptor beta chains were all read from a single sample in a study of blood T cell repertoires in COVID-19. TCRdb's copy holds only in-frame clones and misses some; the assay was immunoSEQ multiplex PCR. The sample records 250,000 to 350,000 clones, around nine tenths being singletons. Sequencing used peripheral blood. The receptors originated from a man aged 25 to 45 with acute or convalescent COVID-19.

This rearrangement joins TRBV27 to TRBJ2-1, with D maybe TRBD2 (5 bases). This CDR3 has 15 amino acids. Between the trimmed V and J ends, which lost 5 bases and 3 bases, there was a span of 14 bases. The germline CDR1 and CDR2 sequences are MNHEY and SMNVEV (reference sequence). DNA for the CDR3: TGTGCCAGCAGTACGTGGGGAGTGGACTACAATGAGCAGTTCTTC. Protein product: CASSTWGVDYNEQFF.

The chain links TRBV3-1 (or the pseudogene TRBV3-2) to TRBJ2-5, with 8 bases aligning to TRBD2. The CDR3 is 14 amino acids. V lost 6 bases to trimming and J lost 5 bases; unmatched junction nucleotides: 8. CDR1 is LGHDT and CDR2 is YNNKEL in the germline V gene (reference sequence). CDR3 amino acids: CASRVTGGPETQYF. The CDR3 DNA follows: TGTGCCAGCAGGGTGACGGGAGGGCCCGAGACCCAGTACTTC.

In DNA, the CDR3 is TGTGCCATCAGGGGGACAGGGGGTAGTGGAAACACCATATATTTT. Its translation: CAIRGTGGSGNTIYF. The chain has TRBV10-3 and TRBJ1-3; TRBD1 matches 11 bases. CDR1 and CDR2 from the germline V gene are ENHRY and SYGVKD. CDR3 length: 15 amino acids. The V gene end was trimmed by 6 bases and the J gene end by 3 bases; junction bases not matched to a gene: 4.

This clone was seen a single time. This chain uses TRBV6-1 with TRBJ1-2; 7 bases agree with TRBD1. Germline-derived CDR1 and CDR2 are MNHNS and SASEGT. The CDR3 loop spans 17 amino acids. V gave up 2 bases and J gave up 4 bases; unmatched junction bases: 13. CDR3 nucleotides: TGTGCCAGCAGTGAATCTCGGTCTTGGACAGGATCCTATGGCTACACCTTC. This encodes CASSESRSWTGSYGYTF.

The chain employs TRBV7-3 and TRBJ2-3; 15 bases are shared with TRBD2. CDR3 length: 20 residues. After removal of 1 base from V and 2 bases from J, the junction contained 10 bases not matched to a gene. Germline loops: CDR1 SGHTA, CDR2 FQGTGA. The CDR3 loop is CASSLKGLAGGRIDTDTQYF. CDR3 DNA sequence: TGTGCCAGCAGCTTAAAGGGACTAGCGGGGGGCCGGATCGACACAGATACGCAGTATTTT.

V is TRBV30 and J is TRBJ1-3; the D is unclear. The CDR3 length is 14 residues. V dropped 0 bases and J dropped 0 bases, with 6 bases sitting between them. Germline V gene lookup returns CDR1 GTSNPN and CDR2 SVGIG (reference sequence). CDR3 DNA sequence: TGTGCCTGGAGTGTAGCCGACTCTGGAAACACCATATATTTT. It is translated as CAWSVADSGNTIYF.

J is TRBJ1-6 and V is TRBV16, with 8 positions matching TRBD1. The CDR3 length is 15 residues. V was clipped by 2 bases and J by 10 bases; unmatched bases: 7. Germline CDR1 KGHSY, CDR2 FQNENV. The CDR3 region has the DNA TGTGCCAGCAGCCAAGAGAGGACAGGGCCATCACCCCTCCACTTT. It codes for CASSQERTGPSPLHF.

The J gene is TRBJ1-2, the V gene TRBV5-8; TRBD1 might be the D (5 bases). This CDR3 region has 13 residues. V lost 1 base and J 2 bases, leaving 6 bases between the germline ends. CDR1 and CDR2 (germline): SGHTS, YDEGEE. CDR3 in amino acids: CASSLRQNYGYTF. As DNA, the CDR3 is TGTGCCAGCAGCTTGAGACAGAACTATGGCTACACCTTC.

The chain carries TRBV18 and TRBJ2-3; weak D call: TRBD2 (6 bases). Between the trimmed V and J ends, which lost 2 bases and 0 bases, there was a span of 9 bases. This CDR3 region has 15 residues. Germline V gives CDR1 KGHSH, CDR2 LQKENI. The DNA of the CDR3 is TGTGCCAGCTCACCAGTAGCGGCTAGCACAGATACGCAGTATTTT. It specifies CASSPVAASTDTQYF.

The V and J genes are TRBV7-2 and TRBJ1-6; 8 bases match TRBD1. Germline V gives CDR1 SGHTA, CDR2 FQGNSA. V was pared by 5 bases and J by 9 bases, with 12 bases of the junction left unmatched. The CDR3 length is 16 residues. CDR3: CASSQRADRVRSPLHF. CDR3 coding DNA: TGTGCCAGCAGCCAGAGAGCGGACAGGGTTCGTTCACCCCTCCACTTT.

The chain's CDR3 is CASSQNRDPQQFF. In DNA, the CDR3 is TGTGCCAGCAGCCAAAACAGAGACCCTCAGCAGTTCTTC. The chain recombines TRBV4-2 with TRBJ2-1; D not resolved. V lost 2 bases to trimming and J lost 11 bases, with 13 bases between them. The CDR3 loop spans 13 amino acids. Germline CDR1 LGHNA, CDR2 YNFKEQ.

The CDR3, as DNA: TGTGCCAGCAGACAGTTTAGCAATCAGCCCCAGCATTTT. Amino acids: CASRQFSNQPQHF. This sequence joins TRBV2 and TRBJ1-5, with unresolved D. Germline-derived CDR1 and CDR2 are SNHLY and FYNNEI. The ends were cut back, 6 bases at V and 0 bases at J, with 6 bases in the middle. The CDR3 contains 13 residues.

This rearrangement joins TRBV19 to TRBJ1-1, with 8 bases lining up with TRBD1. V was clipped by 5 bases and J by 1 base; unmatched bases: 6. Germline V gives CDR1 LNHDA, CDR2 SQIVND (reference sequence). The CDR3 totals 15 residues. The CDR3 bases are TGTGCCAGTAGTCCGCTCAGGGGGCAGAACACTGAAGCTTTCTTT. This gives the protein CASSPLRGQNTEAFF.

This clone came up a few times. The chain uses TRBV27 and TRBJ1-5; D is possibly TRBD1 (6 bases). Germline CDR1 MNHEY, CDR2 SMNVEV (reference sequence). The CDR3 loop spans 15 amino acids. V dropped 0 bases and J dropped 5 bases, with 11 bases sitting between them. The CDR3 nucleotides read TGTGCCAGCAGTTTATCCGGGACACCTCATCAGCCCCAGCATTTT. Translation gives CASSLSGTPHQPQHF.

This clone came up once. The chain uses TRBV4-2 and TRBJ2-1, with D perhaps TRBD2 (5 bases). This CDR3 has 17 amino acids. Trimming removed 0 bases at V and 0 bases at J, with 12 bases between. Germline V CDR1 and CDR2: LGHNA, YNFKEQ. The CDR3 DNA is TGTGCCAGCAGCCAAGACGGAAGCGGTAGCTCCTACAATGAGCAGTTCTTC. It codes for CASSQDGSGSSYNEQFF.

V is TRBV9 and J is TRBJ1-3; 10 positions match TRBD1. The V and J ends lost 2 bases and 3 bases, in that order; junction bases with no gene match: 11. The CDR3 is 18 amino acids. The germline V gene has CDR1 SGDLS and CDR2 YYNGEE. The CDR3 reads CASSVGDGGQGVGNTIYF. DNA of the CDR3: TGTGCCAGCAGCGTTGGAGACGGCGGACAGGGGGTTGGAAACACCATATATTTT.

The rearrangement links TRBV27 to TRBJ2-3, with TRBD2 as a possible D gene (5 bases). Germline V gene data show CDR1 as MNHEY and CDR2 as SMNVEV (reference sequence). The CDR3 runs to 18 residues. Trimming pared 1 base from V and 2 bases from J, leaving 19 bases between. The CDR3 DNA reads TGTGCCAGCAGTTTATACAAGAGTGGGAGAACGCCCACAGATACGCAGTATTTT. Protein: CASSLYKSGRTPTDTQYF.

The chain uses TRBV3-1 (or the pseudogene TRBV3-2) and TRBJ1-6; D perhaps matches TRBD1 (5 bases). The CDR3 has 15 residues. Germline V gives CDR1 LGHDT, CDR2 YNNKEL (reference sequence). V lost 4 bases, J lost 7 bases, and 14 bases lay in between. CDR3 DNA sequence: TGTGCCAGCAGCCTCGGGACTGTGGGAAATTCACCCCTCCACTTT. Encoded protein: CASSLGTVGNSPLHF.

The chain has TRBV5-1 and TRBJ2-7; no firm D call. Trimming cost V 0 bases and J 1 base, with 11 bases left between them. The CDR3 sequence is 15 residues long. Germline assignment: CDR1 SGHRS and CDR2 YFSETQ. CDR3 nucleotide sequence: TGCGCCAGCAGCTTGGCAGGTCGCACTTCCTACGAGCAGTACTTC. Translation: CASSLAGRTSYEQYF.

The CDR3 here is CSASPGPTRFF. In nucleotides, the CDR3 is TGCAGTGCTAGTCCGGGTCCCACTAGGTTCTTC. The chain has TRBV20-1 and TRBJ2-1; weak D call: TRBD2 (5 bases). The length of the CDR3 is 11 residues. Trimming took off 3 bases at V and 15 bases at J, with 15 bases between the two ends. CDR1 is DFQATT, CDR2 SNEGSKA, per germline (reference sequence).

The genes are TRBV19 and TRBJ2-3, with 12 bases fitting TRBD2. V was clipped by 4 bases and J by 2 bases; unmatched bases: 10. Germline CDR1 is LNHDA and CDR2 is SQIVND (reference sequence). There are 18 residues in the CDR3. This chain's CDR3 is CASSTRLAGVTNTDTQYF. The DNA of the CDR3 is TGTGCCAGTAGTACCCGACTAGCGGGGGTGACAAACACAGATACGCAGTATTTT. The full variable domain, in which reference TRBV19 and TRBJ2-3 provide the parts outside the CDR3, is DGGITQSPKYLFRKEGQNVTLSCEQNLNHDAMYWYRQDPGQGLRLIYYSQIVNDFQKGDIAEGYSVSREKKESFPLTVTSAQKNPTAFYLCASSTRLAGVTNTDTQYFGPGTRLTVL.

The chain is built from TRBV5-1 and TRBJ1-3; the match to TRBD1 covers 9 bases. With 1 base clipped from V and 6 bases from J, the junction kept 8 bases outside the gene matches. CDR1 SGHRS and CDR2 YFSETQ come from the germline V gene. The CDR3 loop spans 16 amino acids. The CDR3 protein is CASSLYPRDRENTIYF. For the CDR3, the DNA is TGCGCCAGCAGCTTGTACCCCCGGGACAGGGAAAACACCATATATTTT.

V and J are TRBV7-2 and TRBJ1-5; D remains unclear. The CDR3 contains 14 residues. Looked up from germline, CDR1 is SGHTA and CDR2 is FQGNSA. V lost 5 bases and J lost 3, with 11 bases in between. CDR3 nucleotide sequence: TGTGCCAGCAGCCCGGGGAGGACCAATCAGCCCCAGCATTTT. The encoded protein is CASSPGRTNQPQHF.

This clone has just one count. This chain links TRBV5-1 with TRBJ2-1, with 9 bases matching TRBD1. Trimming removed 4 bases from V and 12 bases from J; junction bases left unmatched: 20. The CDR3 consists of 17 residues. Germline lookup yields CDR1 SGHRS and CDR2 YFSETQ. The CDR3 loop reads CASSTSERDRARNGQFF. The CDR3 DNA sequence: TGCGCCAGCAGCACCTCTGAGAGGGACAGGGCCCGCAACGGGCAGTTCTTC.

This chain uses TRBV27 with TRBJ1-2, with 7 positions matching TRBD1. Trimming removed 4 bases from V and 13 bases from J; junction bases left unmatched: 9. Germline V CDR1 and CDR2: MNHEY, SMNVEV (reference sequence). The CDR3 extends over 12 amino acids. In DNA, the CDR3 is TGTGCCAGCAGTTCCCACAGGGGAGGAATCACCTTC. It translates to CASSSHRGGITF.

The chain carries TRBV7-9 and TRBJ2-5; TRBD2 is a possible D gene (5 bases). This CDR3 comprises 17 residues. CDR1 SEHNR and CDR2 FQNEAQ come from the germline V gene (reference sequence). Trimming pared 6 bases from V and 5 bases from J, leaving 25 bases between. CDR3 protein: CASRSPPRGNFKETQYF. In nucleotides, the CDR3 is TGTGCCAGCAGGTCCCCTCCCCGGGGTAACTTCAAGGAGACCCAGTACTTC.